The present T cell receptor (beta chain) was sequenced within a study of a mutant IDH1 vaccine in newly diagnosed glioma. On the study more broadly: With temozolomide cycles, or 4-6 weeks after radiotherapy alone, vaccination was started. Males made up 62.5% and females about 38% of treated patients, whose mean age was approximately 43 years.

The time point is: week 35, safety follow-up. A 20-mer mutant IDH1 peptide at 300 ug was injected subcutaneously with topical imiquimod. For this clone: Its specificity is unknown.

Produced via immunoSEQ multiplex PCR; TCRdb's table is partial and in-frame only. The repertoire holds around 50,000 clones, with roughly 84% as singletons. This clonotype was sampled from a man aged 35 to 55 with glioma. The starting material was PBMCs, obtained from a glioma patient whose treatment included an IDH1 peptide vaccine.

The CDR3 DNA reads as TGCGCCAGCAGCTGGGGACAGGGGGCCGGGGAGACCCAGTACTTC. This codes for CASSWGQGAGETQYF. V usage is TRBV5-1 and J usage is TRBJ2-5, with 12 positions matching TRBD1. Losses at the gene ends were 3 bases for V and 5 bases for J; bases not matched to a gene: 5. The CDR3 is made up of 15 amino acids. In germline, CDR1 is SGHRS, CDR2 YFSETQ.